Below, 27 T cell receptor beta chains from the same sample are listed, as sequenced in a study of blood T cell repertoires in COVID-19. This table comes from immunoSEQ multiplex PCR, and its TCRdb copy is limited to in-frame clones, with some not included. The sample lists 150,000 to 200,000 clones, approximately 82% seen once, with about 5% in the top ten. Source material: PBMCs or T cells enriched from blood (not recorded which). These receptors were taken from a woman aged 60-70 years with acute COVID-19.

CDR3 nucleotide sequence: TGTGCCAGCAGCCAGGGGCTAGTAGAGACCCAGTACTTC. Its protein product is CASSQGLVETQYF. The chain has TRBV7-2 and TRBJ2-5; TRBD1 might be the D (6 bases). V shed 5 bases and J shed 4 bases, with 11 bases lying between them. The CDR3 length is 13 residues. CDR1 and CDR2 from the germline V gene are SGHTA and FQGNSA.

In DNA, the CDR3 is TGTGCCAGCAGTTCTCACAGGGGGCTAAGCTATGGCTACACCTTC. Protein: CASSSHRGLSYGYTF. The chain recombines TRBV27 with TRBJ1-2, with TRBD1 matching 9 bases. This CDR3 has 15 amino acids. CDR1 MNHEY and CDR2 SMNVEV come from the germline V gene (reference sequence). J was trimmed by 4 bases and V by 4 bases; bases with no gene match: 7.

This chain links TRBV3-1 (or the pseudogene TRBV3-2) with TRBJ2-2, with TRBD1 as a possible D gene (5 bases). The CDR3 is 14 amino acids. V lost 4 bases and J lost 4, with 10 bases in between. Germline V gene data show CDR1 as LGHDT and CDR2 as YNNKEL (reference sequence). The CDR3 reads CASSPRRGTGELFF. For the CDR3, the DNA is TGTGCCAGCAGCCCACGAAGGGGCACCGGGGAGCTGTTTTTT.

The J gene is TRBJ2-5, the V gene TRBV6-5, with 10 positions matching TRBD1. CDR3 length: 16 residues. Unmatched junction bases numbered 7, after V lost 2 bases and J lost 4 bases. Germline V gives CDR1 MNHEY, CDR2 SVGAGI. The DNA for the CDR3 is TGTGCCAGCAGTTACACGACAGGGGGCGCGGGAGAGACCCAGTACTTC. Protein product: CASSYTTGGAGETQYF.

The genes are TRBV10-3 and TRBJ1-2; a weak D match, TRBD1 (6 bases). Germline assignment: CDR1 ENHRY and CDR2 SYGVKD. V dropped 7 bases and J dropped 0 bases, with 12 bases sitting between them. The CDR3 loop spans 14 amino acids. CDR3 amino acids: CAITYREANYGYTF. In DNA, the CDR3 is TGTGCCATCACTTACAGGGAAGCTAACTATGGCTACACCTTC.

CDR3 loop: CASSIGRQGVTKNIQYF. DNA of the CDR3: TGTGCCAGTAGTATAGGAAGACAGGGGGTCACCAAAAACATTCAGTACTTC. This chain links TRBV19 with TRBJ2-4; 9 bases fit TRBD1. The CDR3 has 17 residues. The V and J ends lost 1 base and 2 bases, in that order; junction bases with no gene match: 6. Germline V gene data show CDR1 as LNHDA and CDR2 as SQIVND (reference sequence).

In its sample, this clone was seen once. V and J are TRBV7-2 and TRBJ1-1; 9 bases are a match to TRBD1. CDR1 SGHTA and CDR2 FQGNSA come from the germline V gene. V lost 4 bases, J lost 3 bases, and 6 bases stayed unmatched. The CDR3 consists of 15 residues. The DNA of the CDR3 is TGTGCCAGCAGCTCACAGGGGGCGAGCCACACTGAAGCTTTCTTT. It encodes CASSSQGASHTEAFF.

This clone appeared a few times. The CDR3 coding sequence is TGCGCCAGCAGCCAAGACGTTATGAGGGATTCACCCCTCCACTTT. Its protein is CASSQDVMRDSPLHF. This chain connects TRBV4-3 to TRBJ1-6; D ambiguous. CDR3 length: 15 residues. V was trimmed by 0 bases and J by 8 bases, leaving 11 bases between them. CDR1 is LGHNA and CDR2 is YSLEER in the germline V gene.

The chain is built from TRBV19 and TRBJ1-5; D remains unclear. There are 13 residues in the CDR3. CDR1 and CDR2 from the germline V gene are LNHDA and SQIVND (reference sequence). V dropped 8 bases and J dropped 2 bases, with 10 bases sitting between them. DNA for the CDR3: TGTGCCAGTGGAGGGAGAGGCAATCAGCCCCAGCATTTT. Translated: CASGGRGNQPQHF.

The CDR3 is CASSQGLAGGAYNEQFF. The DNA for the CDR3 is TGCGCCAGCAGCCAGGGACTAGCGGGAGGCGCCTACAATGAGCAGTTCTTC. The V gene is TRBV4-3, the J gene TRBJ2-1; 15 bases fit TRBD2. Losses at the gene ends were 3 bases for V and 2 bases for J; bases not matched to a gene: 2. The germline gives CDR1 LGHNA, CDR2 YSLEER. The CDR3 contains 17 residues.

The chain recombines TRBV7-2 with TRBJ1-5; D may be TRBD1 (5 bases). This CDR3 comprises 13 residues. Trimming took off 5 bases at V and 7 bases at J, with 12 bases between the two ends. Germline-derived CDR1 and CDR2 are SGHTA and FQGNSA. The CDR3 region is CASSPSPGQPQHF. In DNA form, the CDR3 reads TGTGCCAGCAGCCCCTCGCCAGGGCAGCCCCAGCATTTT.

In nucleotides, the CDR3 is TGCGCCAGCAGCCAATACAGACTAGCGGGAGGGAGAGAGCAGTACTTC. Protein: CASSQYRLAGGREQYF. V gene TRBV4-3 combines with J gene TRBJ2-7; TRBD2 agrees at 14 bases. J was trimmed by 7 bases and V by 2 bases; bases with no gene match: 7. CDR1 LGHNA and CDR2 YSLEER come from the germline V gene. The CDR3 spans 16 residues.

This clone qualifies as medium-sized. The chain uses TRBV4-3 and TRBJ1-2; 9 bases are a match to TRBD1. The CDR3 has 16 amino acids. The V gene's germline CDR1 is LGHNA and CDR2 YSLEER. V gave up 1 base and J gave up 7 bases; unmatched junction bases: 10. The CDR3 spells CASSQGPRDREGGYTF. The CDR3 DNA is TGCGCCAGCAGCCAAGGCCCCCGGGACAGGGAAGGTGGCTACACCTTC.

The chain couples TRBV3-1 (or the pseudogene TRBV3-2) to TRBJ1-4; TRBD1 matches at 8 bases. The CDR3 extends over 13 amino acids. V lost 8 bases to trimming and J lost 11 bases; unmatched junction nucleotides: 10. The germline CDR1 and CDR2 sequences are LGHDT and YNNKEL (reference sequence). The CDR3 DNA sequence: TGTGCCAGCCGAACCGGGACAGGAGGTAAACTGTTTTTT. Translated: CASRTGTGGKLFF.

The chain has TRBV3-1 (or the pseudogene TRBV3-2) and TRBJ1-4; D is uncertain. The germline V and J ends were trimmed by 3 bases and 5 bases, with 25 bases remaining between them. Per the germline V gene, CDR1 is LGHDT and CDR2 is YNNKEL (reference sequence). CDR3 length: 19 amino acids. Written as DNA, the CDR3 is TGTGCCAGCAGCCAGGCGGCCGGAAACATCCCCGTAGTGAATGAAAAACTGTTTTTT. Protein sequence: CASSQAAGNIPVVNEKLFF.

The chain links TRBV27 to TRBJ2-1; possible D gene TRBD1, 7 bases. This CDR3 comprises 15 residues. CDR1 is MNHEY and CDR2 is SMNVEV in the germline V gene (reference sequence). V lost 10 bases, J lost 6 bases, and 22 bases lay in between. Written as DNA, the CDR3 is TGTGCCACTAGGTTTCAGGGGGGCGCATCCAATGAGCAGTTCTTC. This encodes CATRFQGGASNEQFF.

The V gene is TRBV30, the J gene TRBJ2-5; TRBD1 aligns across 9 bases. Trimming at V came to 0 bases and at J to 4 bases, leaving 6 bases not matched to a gene. This CDR3 has 15 residues. Germline V gene sequence: CDR1 GTSNPN, CDR2 SVGIG (reference sequence). CDR3 in amino acids: CAWSVQTGGRETQYF. As DNA, the CDR3 is TGTGCCTGGAGTGTACAGACAGGGGGAAGAGAGACCCAGTACTTC.

The V call is TRBV7-2, the J call TRBJ1-6; D might be TRBD1 (6 bases). CDR3 size: 17 residues. Germline V gene lookup returns CDR1 SGHTA and CDR2 FQGNSA. Between the trimmed V and J ends, which lost 5 bases and 10 bases, there was a span of 24 bases. CDR3 sequence: CASSPNRDYRSWSPLHF. As DNA, the CDR3 is TGTGCCAGCAGCCCCAACAGGGACTATCGGTCGTGGTCACCCCTCCACTTT.

The chain recombines TRBV30 with TRBJ2-1, with 7 positions matching TRBD2. The CDR3 covers 15 residues. Trimming took 0 bases from V and 6 from J; bases not matched to a gene: 8. Looked up from germline, CDR1 is GTSNPN and CDR2 is SVGIG (reference sequence). In nucleotides, the CDR3 is TGTGCCTGGAGTGTACGTCTGGCGGGAGCCAATGAGCAGTTCTTC. Its protein is CAWSVRLAGANEQFF.

The chain is built from TRBV30 and TRBJ1-4; 9 positions match TRBD1. Germline V gives CDR1 GTSNPN, CDR2 SVGIG (reference sequence). This CDR3 is 14 amino acids long. Trimming at V came to 4 bases and at J to 5 bases, leaving 5 bases not matched to a gene. CDR3 nucleotide sequence: TGTGCCTGGACCCGGGACAGGGTAAATGAAAAACTGTTTTTT. Translation gives CAWTRDRVNEKLFF.

Sample share makes this clone medium-sized. The genes are TRBV10-3 and TRBJ2-5; 7 positions agree with TRBD1. The ends lost 3 bases at V and 7 bases at J; junction bases unmatched: 11. This CDR3 region has 15 residues. Per the germline V gene, CDR1 is ENHRY and CDR2 is SYGVKD. CDR3 residues: CAISESEGASGTQYF. Written as DNA, the CDR3 is TGTGCCATCAGTGAAAGTGAGGGGGCAAGCGGGACCCAGTACTTC.

J is TRBJ1-6 and V is TRBV24-1; a possible D gene is TRBD1 (5 bases). The CDR3 is 14 residues long. The V gene's germline CDR1 is KGHDR and CDR2 SFDVKD. V shed 2 bases and J shed 10 bases, with 11 bases lying between them. In DNA form, the CDR3 reads TGTGCCACCAGTGATTCGACAGTGGGATCACCCCTCCACTTT. This translates into CATSDSTVGSPLHF.

This chain joins TRBV11-2 and TRBJ1-2; no reliable D call. Germline CDR1 reads SGHAT; CDR2 reads FQNNGV. This CDR3 has 13 amino acids. The V end lost 2 bases, the J end lost 6 bases, and 10 bases lay between the germline ends. The CDR3 DNA reads as TGTGCCAGCAGCTTATTCCTCTCCGATGGCTACACCTTC. Translation gives CASSLFLSDGYTF.

This chain uses TRBV4-3 with TRBJ1-4; no reliable D call. Germline V gene sequence: CDR1 LGHNA, CDR2 YSLEER. The CDR3 length is 16 residues. V was shortened by 0 bases and J by 5 bases, with 13 bases between the two germline ends. The CDR3 reads CASSQESLAVNEKLFF. The CDR3 DNA reads as TGCGCCAGCAGCCAAGAATCTCTGGCAGTCAATGAAAAACTGTTTTTT.

This chain uses TRBV7-6 with TRBJ2-5; 7 bases fit TRBD1. Germline loops: CDR1 SGHVS, CDR2 FNYEAQ. The CDR3 extends over 14 amino acids. J was trimmed by 5 bases and V by 4 bases; bases with no gene match: 7. In nucleotides, the CDR3 is TGTGCCAGCAGCTCGACAGGGTGGGGGGAGACCCAGTACTTC. Its translation: CASSSTGWGETQYF.

This chain uses TRBV28 with TRBJ2-7; 12 bases map to TRBD2. This CDR3 has 16 residues. V trimming: 2 bases; J trimming: 7 bases; junction bases outside the gene matches: 9. CDR1 MDHEN and CDR2 SYDVKM come from the germline V gene. CDR3 loop: CASSLGLAGLVGEQYF. In DNA form, the CDR3 reads TGTGCCAGCAGTTTAGGACTAGCGGGGCTCGTGGGAGAGCAGTACTTC.

The gene calls are TRBV6-2 or TRBV6-3 and TRBJ2-3, with unresolved D. CDR1 is MNHEY and CDR2 is SVGEGT in the germline V gene. The length of the CDR3 is 13 residues. Between the trimmed V and J ends, which lost 6 bases and 0 bases, there was a span of 7 bases. CDR3 region: CASSLQSTDTQYF. The DNA for the CDR3 is TGTGCCAGCAGCCTGCAGAGCACAGATACGCAGTATTTT.